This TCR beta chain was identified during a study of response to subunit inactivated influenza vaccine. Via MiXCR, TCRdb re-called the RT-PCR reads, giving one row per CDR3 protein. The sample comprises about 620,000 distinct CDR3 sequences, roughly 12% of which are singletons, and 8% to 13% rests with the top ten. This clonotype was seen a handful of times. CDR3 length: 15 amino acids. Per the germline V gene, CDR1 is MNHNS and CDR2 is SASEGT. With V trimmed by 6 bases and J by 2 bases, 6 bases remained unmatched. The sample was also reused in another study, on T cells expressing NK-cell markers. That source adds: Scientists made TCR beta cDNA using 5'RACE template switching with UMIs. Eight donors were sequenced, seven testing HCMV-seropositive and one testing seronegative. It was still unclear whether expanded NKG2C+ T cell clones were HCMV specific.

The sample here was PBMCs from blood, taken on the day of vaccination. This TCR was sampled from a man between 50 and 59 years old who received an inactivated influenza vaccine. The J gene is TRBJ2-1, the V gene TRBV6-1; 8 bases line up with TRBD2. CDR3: CASSSGLATYNEQFF. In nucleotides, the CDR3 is TGTGCCAGCAGCTCCGGACTAGCCACCTACAATGAGCAGTTCTTC.